The clone carrying this T cell receptor beta chain was seen only a few times. This entry comes from a study of beta chain features in type 1 diabetes. Trimming took 2 bases from V and 2 from J; bases not matched to a gene: 4. The germline CDR1 and CDR2 sequences are MNHEY and SVGAGI. CDR3 size: 15 residues. The authors reverse transcribed all of the isolated RNA, so sequencing captured expressed TCRB transcripts. Using immunoSEQ multiplex PCR, the repertoire was profiled, and TCRdb retains in-frame clones only, with some absent. The sample holds under 950,000 clones, roughly 15% seen once. This TCR was sampled from a young woman in good health. This chain connects TRBV6-5 to TRBJ2-7; 9 bases are a match to TRBD2. Sequenced sample: naive CD4+ T cells from blood. The CDR3 loop reads CASSYHPSGTYEQYF. The CDR3 bases are TGTGCCAGCAGTTACCACCCTAGCGGGACCTACGAGCAGTACTTC.